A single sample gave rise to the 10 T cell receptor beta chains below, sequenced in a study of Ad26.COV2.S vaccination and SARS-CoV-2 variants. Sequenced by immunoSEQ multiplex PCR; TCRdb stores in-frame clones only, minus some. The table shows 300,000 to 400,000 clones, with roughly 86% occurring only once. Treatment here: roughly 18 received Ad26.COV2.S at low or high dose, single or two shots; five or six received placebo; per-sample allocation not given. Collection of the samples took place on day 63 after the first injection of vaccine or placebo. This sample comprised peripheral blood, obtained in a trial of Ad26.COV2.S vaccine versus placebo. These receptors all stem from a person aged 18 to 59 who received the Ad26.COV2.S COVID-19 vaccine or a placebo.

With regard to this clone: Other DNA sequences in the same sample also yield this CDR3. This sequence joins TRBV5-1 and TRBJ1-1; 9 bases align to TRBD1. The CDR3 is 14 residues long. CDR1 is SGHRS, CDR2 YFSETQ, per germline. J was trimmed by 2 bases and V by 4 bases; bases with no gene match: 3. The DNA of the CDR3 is TGCGCCAGCAGCCTGACAGGGGGAAACACTGAAGCTTTCTTT. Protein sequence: CASSLTGGNTEAFF. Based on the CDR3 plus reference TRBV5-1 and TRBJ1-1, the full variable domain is KAGVTQTPRYLIKTRGQQVTLSCSPISGHRSVSWYQQTPGQGLQFLFEYFSETQRNKGNFPGRFSGRQFSNSRSEMNVSTLELGDSALYLCASSLTGGNTEAFFGQGTRLTVV.

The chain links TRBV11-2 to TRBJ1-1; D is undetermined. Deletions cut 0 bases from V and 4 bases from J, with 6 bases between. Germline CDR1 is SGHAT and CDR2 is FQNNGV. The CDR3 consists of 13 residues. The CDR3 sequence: CASSLDRVTEAFF. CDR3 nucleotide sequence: TGTGCCAGCAGCTTAGATCGGGTCACTGAAGCTTTCTTT.

In DNA, the CDR3 is TGCGCCAGCAGCTTGGGTGGAGGGCCAGGACACAATCAGCCCCAGCATTTT. Translated: CASSLGGGPGHNQPQHF. The chain couples TRBV5-1 to TRBJ1-5, with D perhaps matching TRBD1 (5 bases). Germline CDR1 is SGHRS and CDR2 is YFSETQ. CDR3 size: 17 residues. The V end was cut by 0 bases, the J end by 3 bases, with 16 bases between.

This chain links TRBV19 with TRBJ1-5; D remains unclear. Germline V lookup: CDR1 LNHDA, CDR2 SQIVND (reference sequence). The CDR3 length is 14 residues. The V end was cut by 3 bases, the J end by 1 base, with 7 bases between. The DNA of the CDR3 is TGTGCCAGTAGTATCCAGGTGAGCAATCAGCCCCAGCATTTT. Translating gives CASSIQVSNQPQHF.

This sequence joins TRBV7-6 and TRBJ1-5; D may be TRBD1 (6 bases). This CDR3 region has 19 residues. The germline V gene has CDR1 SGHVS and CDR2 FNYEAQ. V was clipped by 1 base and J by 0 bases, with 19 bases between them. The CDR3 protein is CASSLVGYRQGYSNQPQHF. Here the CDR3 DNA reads TGTGCCAGCAGCTTAGTCGGTTATCGGCAGGGGTATAGCAATCAGCCCCAGCATTTT.

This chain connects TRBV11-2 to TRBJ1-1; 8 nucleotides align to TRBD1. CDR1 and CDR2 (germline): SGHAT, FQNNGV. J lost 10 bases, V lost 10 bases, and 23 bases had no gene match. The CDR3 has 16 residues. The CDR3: CATTRTLGQGGRGAFF. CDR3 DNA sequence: TGTGCCACCACACGAACCCTTGGACAGGGAGGGCGAGGAGCTTTCTTT.

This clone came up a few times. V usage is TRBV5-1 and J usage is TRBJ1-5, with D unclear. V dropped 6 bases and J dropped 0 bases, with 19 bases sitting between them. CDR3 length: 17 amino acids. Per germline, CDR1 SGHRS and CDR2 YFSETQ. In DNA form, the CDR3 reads TGCGCCAGCACCTATCTGGGAATAGAGTATAGCAATCAGCCCCAGCATTTT. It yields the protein CASTYLGIEYSNQPQHF.

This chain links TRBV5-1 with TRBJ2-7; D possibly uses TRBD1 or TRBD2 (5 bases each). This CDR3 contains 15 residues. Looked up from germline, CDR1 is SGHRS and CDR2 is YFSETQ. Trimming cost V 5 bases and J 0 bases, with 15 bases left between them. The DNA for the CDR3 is TGCGCCAGCAGGTTGACACCAGGGAGCTCCTACGAGCAGTACTTC. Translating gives CASRLTPGSSYEQYF.

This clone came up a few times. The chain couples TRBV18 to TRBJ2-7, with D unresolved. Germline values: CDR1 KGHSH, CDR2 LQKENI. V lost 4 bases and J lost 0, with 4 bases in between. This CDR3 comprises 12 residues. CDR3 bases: TGTGCCAGCTCACAGAGCTCCTACGAGCAGTACTTC. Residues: CASSQSSYEQYF.

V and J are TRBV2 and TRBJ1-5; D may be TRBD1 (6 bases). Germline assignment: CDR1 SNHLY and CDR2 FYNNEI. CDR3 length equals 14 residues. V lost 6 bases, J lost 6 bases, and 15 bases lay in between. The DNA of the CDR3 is TGTGCCAGCAGGTACAGGGTGTCGGGTCAGCCCCAGCATTTT. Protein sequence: CASRYRVSGQPQHF.